The next 21 T cell receptor beta chains were all read from a single sample in a study of cytomegalovirus exposure and HLA in healthy donors. Vbeta (60) and Jbeta (13) primers were used in the PCR. The data were produced by immunoSEQ multiplex PCR, yet TCRdb's version contains in-frame clones alone and is incomplete. Here the sample spans 90,000 to 110,000 clones, 12% to 15% being singletons. Sequenced material: PBMCs. These receptors were obtained from a female donor in good health and CMV-seronegative.

The chain employs TRBV10-3 and TRBJ1-4; the match to TRBD1 covers 7 bases. The CDR3 is made up of 17 amino acids. Germline loops: CDR1 ENHRY, CDR2 SYGVKD. The J segment lost 0 bases and the V segment lost 0 bases, leaving 4 bases of the junction unmatched. The CDR3 nucleotides read TGTGCCATCAGTGAGTCCTCCAGGGGGGCAACTAATGAAAAACTGTTTTTT. It specifies CAISESSRGATNEKLFF.

V and J are TRBV6-5 and TRBJ1-4, with D possibly being TRBD1 (6 bases). Trimming pared 6 bases from V and 8 bases from J, leaving 13 bases between. CDR3 length: 13 amino acids. CDR1 is MNHEY, CDR2 SVGAGI, per germline. CDR3 bases: TGTGCCAGCAGACAGGGTTGGGGCGAAAAACTGTTTTTT. As protein: CASRQGWGEKLFF.

The sample holds a few counts of this clone. The genes are TRBV11-3 and TRBJ2-7; 7 nucleotides line up with TRBD2. Trimming at V came to 5 bases and at J to 9 bases, leaving 7 bases not matched to a gene. The CDR3 is 12 amino acids. Germline V gene sequence: CDR1 SGHNT, CDR2 YENEEA. The DNA of the CDR3 is TGTGCCAGCAGCCGCCCCGGACTAGGGCAGTACTTC. It encodes CASSRPGLGQYF.

The V call is TRBV29-1, the J call TRBJ2-7; maybe TRBD1 (6 bases). The V gene's germline CDR1 is SQVTM and CDR2 ANQGSEA. The V end lost 4 bases, the J end lost 3 bases, and 10 bases lay between the germline ends. CDR3 length: 12 residues. Here the CDR3 DNA reads TGCAGCGTTGTGGGGACACACTACGAGCAGTACTTC. This codes for CSVVGTHYEQYF.

This chain connects TRBV2 to TRBJ2-5; TRBD1 matches 8 bases. The V gene's germline CDR1 is SNHLY and CDR2 FYNNEI. The CDR3 runs to 13 residues. V lost 9 bases, J lost 5 bases, and 8 bases stayed unmatched. CDR3 region: CASGQGAGETQYF. The CDR3 region has the DNA TGTGCCAGTGGTCAGGGGGCCGGGGAGACCCAGTACTTC.

This clone showed up just a few times. The V call is TRBV6-5, the J call TRBJ1-2, with TRBD1 matching 7 bases. This CDR3 has 13 residues. Germline CDR1 is MNHEY and CDR2 is SVGAGI. Unmatched junction bases numbered 3, after V lost 2 bases and J lost 6 bases. CDR3 sequence reads: CASSYRGLDGYTF. CDR3 bases: TGTGCCAGCAGTTACAGGGGGCTCGATGGCTACACCTTC.

The chain couples TRBV5-1 to TRBJ2-7; 10 bases are shared with TRBD1. Trimming removed 4 bases from V and 3 bases from J; junction bases left unmatched: 7. The CDR3 runs 15 residues. CDR1 is SGHRS and CDR2 is YFSETQ in the germline V gene. The CDR3 sequence is CASSQGTGARYEQYF. The CDR3, as DNA: TGCGCCAGCAGCCAGGGGACAGGGGCTCGCTACGAGCAGTACTTC.

This chain links TRBV28 with TRBJ2-7; 7 bases line up with TRBD2. In germline, CDR1 is MDHEN, CDR2 SYDVKM. V lost 11 bases and J lost 4; bases outside the gene matches: 11. This CDR3 spans 13 amino acids. As DNA, the CDR3 is TGTGCCGGGGGGGACTCAGCAACATACGAGCAGTACTTC. Amino acids: CAGGDSATYEQYF.

The table lists this clone with a few counts. J is TRBJ2-7 and V is TRBV14, with 7 bases identical to TRBD2. Germline lookup yields CDR1 SGHDN and CDR2 FVKESK. Unmatched junction bases numbered 4, after V lost 5 bases and J lost 3 bases. The length of the CDR3 is 13 residues. In DNA form, the CDR3 reads TGTGCCAGCAGCTGGGGGGGAAACTACGAGCAGTACTTC. Protein sequence: CASSWGGNYEQYF.

The chain has TRBV7-3 and TRBJ2-5; no clear D gene. The germline V and J ends were trimmed by 5 bases and 7 bases, with 14 bases remaining between them. Germline V gene lookup returns CDR1 SGHTA and CDR2 FQGTGA. This CDR3 comprises 13 residues. The CDR3 spells CASSASADVTQYF. The CDR3 DNA reads TGTGCCAGCAGCGCGAGCGCGGATGTGACCCAGTACTTC.

CDR3 sequence (DNA): TGTGCCAGCAGGTCGACAGGGTCGGCGGGGGCCAACGTCCTGACTTTC. It translates to CASRSTGSAGANVLTF. This chain links TRBV7-2 with TRBJ2-6; TRBD1 aligns across 7 bases. The CDR3 loop spans 16 amino acids. Germline V gene data show CDR1 as SGHTA and CDR2 as FQGNSA. V was clipped by 6 bases and J by 4 bases; unmatched bases: 9.

This clone has more than one count but fewer than ten. The rearrangement links TRBV10-3 to TRBJ1-1; maybe TRBD1 (5 bases). Germline assignment: CDR1 ENHRY and CDR2 SYGVKD. Trimming cost V 2 bases and J 8 bases, with 12 bases left between them. The CDR3 is made up of 13 amino acids. CDR3 sequence reads: CAISEGGRTEAFF. The CDR3 nucleotides are TGTGCCATCAGTGAGGGGGGGAGGACAGAAGCTTTCTTT.

The chain is built from TRBV7-2 and TRBJ2-5, with D tentatively TRBD2 (6 bases). This CDR3 region has 16 residues. V gave up 4 bases and J gave up 1 base, with 16 bases separating them. In germline, CDR1 is SGHTA, CDR2 FQGNSA. The CDR3 reads CASSSQEIAVQETQYF. The CDR3 DNA is TGTGCCAGCAGCTCACAGGAAATAGCGGTCCAAGAGACCCAGTACTTC.

This clone was seen more than once but under ten times. V usage is TRBV19 and J usage is TRBJ1-2; D call uncertain. This CDR3 region has 13 residues. Per germline, CDR1 LNHDA and CDR2 SQIVND (reference sequence). Trimming left V 6 bases short and J 10 bases short, with 18 bases between. This CDR3 is CASSINSPGIYTF. The CDR3 DNA follows: TGTGCCAGTAGCATTAACTCCCCAGGCATCTACACCTTC. Variable domain in full (rest from reference TRBV19 and TRBJ1-2): DGGITQSPKYLFRKEGQNVTLSCEQNLNHDAMYWYRQDPGQGLRLIYYSQIVNDFQKGDIAEGYSVSREKKESFPLTVTSAQKNPTAFYLCASSINSPGIYTFGSGTRLTVV.

The chain couples TRBV15 to TRBJ2-7, with a possible D match to TRBD2 (5 bases). Germline assignment: CDR1 LNHNV and CDR2 YYDKDF (reference sequence). The ends were cut back, 0 bases at V and 6 bases at J, with 9 bases in the middle. The CDR3 totals 13 residues. The CDR3 protein is CATSRDLEGEQYF. Written as DNA, the CDR3 is TGTGCCACCAGCAGAGACTTAGAGGGCGAGCAGTACTTC.

This clone came up a few times. J is TRBJ2-3 and V is TRBV4-1; 10 bases align to TRBD1. V was clipped by 2 bases and J by 4 bases; unmatched bases: 9. This CDR3 is built from 17 residues. CDR1 MGHRA and CDR2 YSYEKL come from the germline V gene. CDR3 protein: CASSQRPGQGFSDTQYF. In nucleotides, the CDR3 is TGCGCCAGCAGCCAACGCCCGGGACAGGGGTTCTCAGATACGCAGTATTTT.

The J gene is TRBJ2-7, the V gene TRBV6-4, with a weak D call TRBD2 (6 bases). V lost 3 bases to trimming and J lost 6 bases, with 12 bases between them. This CDR3 region has 13 residues. The germline V gene has CDR1 MRHNA and CDR2 SNTAGT. CDR3 DNA sequence: TGTGCCAGCAGTGAAGAGGGACTTGGCGAGCAGTACTTC. Its translation is CASSEEGLGEQYF.

This clone was seen more than once but under ten times. The gene calls are TRBV7-9 and TRBJ2-7, with 11 bases identical to TRBD2. Germline V CDR1 and CDR2: SEHNR, FQNEAQ (reference sequence). J gave up 2 bases and V 4 bases, and 4 bases lay outside the gene matches. The CDR3 is 15 residues long. CDR3 region: CASSYPGLAAYEQYF. The CDR3 bases are TGTGCCAGCAGCTACCCGGGACTAGCGGCCTACGAGCAGTACTTC.

V and J are TRBV23-1 and TRBJ2-7, with D possibly TRBD1 on 6 matching bases. TRBV23-1 is annotated as an ORF whose role is uncertain. The CDR3 consists of 19 residues. Trimming took 0 bases from V and 3 from J, leaving 24 bases between them. The CDR3 sequence is CASSQSGRGYQPLNYEQYF. DNA of the CDR3: TGCGCCAGCAGTCAATCGGGCAGGGGCTACCAACCCCTAAACTACGAGCAGTACTTC.

This clone has more than one count but fewer than ten. The chain combines TRBV25-1 with TRBJ1-2, with no clear D. The CDR3 runs to 13 residues. Germline V lookup: CDR1 MGHDK, CDR2 SYGVNS. Trimming took off 4 bases at V and 5 bases at J, with 11 bases between the two ends. CDR3 nucleotide sequence: TGTGCCAGCAGTGTTGCCGAGAGATATGGCTACACCTTC. This encodes CASSVAERYGYTF.

This clone was recorded a few times. This chain joins TRBV5-4 and TRBJ2-5, with TRBD1 as a possible D gene (5 bases). CDR1 and CDR2 from the germline V gene are SGHNT and YYREEE (reference sequence). CDR3 length equals 13 residues. Trimming cost V 4 bases and J 2 bases, with 9 bases left between them. The CDR3 spells CASSPQVQETQYF. The CDR3 region has the DNA TGTGCCAGCAGCCCACAGGTTCAAGAGACCCAGTACTTC. The full variable domain, its missing parts supplied by reference TRBV5-4 and TRBJ2-5, is ETGVTQSPTHLIKTRGQQVTLRCSSQSGHNTVSWYQQALGQGPQFIFQYYREEENGRGNFPPRFSGLQFPNYSSELNVNALELDDSALYLCASSPQVQETQYFGPGTRLLVL.